Presented here are 7 T cell receptor beta chains from one specimen sequenced in a study of T cell responses to AZD1222 COVID-19 vaccine (dated by TCRdb to the early 2020s). The label giving this sample's time point can be read as: baseline before first vaccination. The intended sense of this specimen's treatment or condition label: meningococcal conjugate vaccine given as trial control. The method behind the library was the immunoSEQ multiplex PCR assay. This immuneACCESS table, as held by TCRdb, lists in-frame sequences with V and J called but not all clones. Of the missing ones, under half trace to an unresolved V gene in checked studies; the others have no known cause. Present in this sample are 100,000 to 150,000 clones, around 90% of which were seen just once. 18% of the sample rests with the top ten. The material was peripheral blood, obtained on day 0 of MenACWY control vaccination. The source is an adult in good health.

V is TRBV7-9 and J is TRBJ2-3, with 7 bases fitting TRBD2. The CDR3 contains 16 residues. In germline, CDR1 is SEHNR, CDR2 FQNEAQ (reference sequence). V shed 1 base, J shed 6 bases, and the junction held 10 bases outside the gene matches. The CDR3 is CASSLGGVAGSDTQYF. The CDR3 DNA reads as TGTGCCAGCAGCTTAGGCGGGGTAGCGGGTTCCGATACGCAGTATTTT.

This clone was counted only a few times. Mismatch with germline at one junction end may stem from a read error. The chain employs TRBV28 and TRBJ2-1; 16 bases map to TRBD2. This CDR3 is 17 amino acids long. CDR1 and CDR2 (germline): MDHEN, SYDVKM. The CDR3, as DNA: TGTGCCAGCAGTCGAGGGACTAGCGGGAGGGCCTATAATGAGCAGTTCTTC. This translates into CASSRGTSGRAYNEQFF.

A few counts support this clone. The chain carries TRBV7-9 and TRBJ2-7, with D possibly matching TRBD2 (6 bases). The V and J ends lost 5 bases and 0 bases respectively, with 17 bases between them. The CDR3 sequence is 16 residues long. Germline V lookup: CDR1 SEHNR, CDR2 FQNEAQ (reference sequence). CDR3 region: CASSHGPGLSSYEQYF. The CDR3 DNA follows: TGTGCCAGCAGCCATGGCCCGGGACTTAGCTCCTACGAGCAGTACTTC.

The rearrangement uses TRBV3-1 (or the pseudogene TRBV3-2) and TRBJ1-3; D not certain. The germline V and J ends were trimmed by 6 bases and 3 bases, with 6 bases remaining between them. The CDR3 consists of 12 residues. The germline CDR1 and CDR2 sequences are LGHDT and YNNKEL (reference sequence). CDR3 in amino acids: CASRQHGNTIYF. Here the CDR3 DNA reads TGTGCCAGCAGACAGCATGGAAACACCATATATTTT.

V usage is TRBV3-1 (or the pseudogene TRBV3-2) and J usage is TRBJ2-1, with D perhaps matching TRBD2 (5 bases). The V end was cut by 3 bases, the J end by 10 bases, with 25 bases between. Germline V lookup: CDR1 LGHDT, CDR2 YNNKEL (reference sequence). The CDR3 has 17 amino acids. CDR3 region: CASSQNQRRAILAEQFF. The CDR3 DNA reads TGTGCCAGCAGCCAGAACCAGCGGCGAGCCATCTTGGCGGAGCAGTTCTTC.

V usage is TRBV7-9 and J usage is TRBJ2-1; 8 nucleotides line up with TRBD2. J gave up 4 bases and V 4 bases, and 15 bases lay outside the gene matches. Germline CDR1 and CDR2: SEHNR and FQNEAQ (reference sequence). The CDR3 loop spans 18 amino acids. The CDR3 bases are TGTGCCAGCAGCTCCACCCACCTAATACTAGCGGAATACAATGAGCAGTTCTTC. Protein sequence: CASSSTHLILAEYNEQFF. Combining the CDR3 with reference TRBV7-9 and TRBJ2-1 gives the whole variable domain DTGVSQNPRHKITKRGQNVTFRCDPISEHNRLYWYRQTLGQGPEFLTYFQNEAQLEKSRLLSDRFSAERPKGSFSTLEIQRTEQGDSAMYLCASSSTHLILAEYNEQFFGPGTRLTVL.

V gene TRBV29-1 combines with J gene TRBJ2-7, with TRBD2 as a possible D gene (6 bases). Germline assignment: CDR1 SQVTM and CDR2 ANQGSEA. The CDR3 extends over 13 amino acids. V was trimmed by 8 bases and J by 3 bases, leaving 17 bases between them. CDR3 region: CSFRGGPIYEQYF. CDR3 nucleotide sequence: TGCAGCTTCCGGGGAGGCCCAATCTACGAGCAGTACTTC.